The source of this T cell receptor (beta chain) is a study of neurological immune-mediated disorders. Points from the study as a whole: No sharing of CDR3 amino acid sequences was observed among expanded clones across subjects, suggesting private repertoires in all groups. Whereas HTLV-1-associated myelopathy showed the most TCR clonal expansion, multiple sclerosis showed the least, with levels below those of healthy controls.

MiXCR, run by TCRdb on the 5' RACE reads, gives a single entry per CDR3 protein. There are fewer than 55,000 distinct CDR3 sequences in the sample; less than 12% occur only once, and 1.6% lies in the top ten. There are many counts of this clonotype. Its specificity is not known. This CDR3 contains 14 residues. CDR1 is MNHEY, CDR2 SVGEGT, per germline. V was pared by 5 bases and J by 1 base, with 12 bases between. The time point was: longitudinal time-point 1 (baseline). This clonotype was obtained from a woman aged 40 to 49 in good health. Material for sequencing was PBMCs. V is TRBV6-2 or TRBV6-3 and J is TRBJ2-7; D may be TRBD1 (6 bases). CDR3 sequence (DNA): TGTGCCAGCAGTCACTACGGACAGTCCTACGAGCAGTACTTC. Translated: CASSHYGQSYEQYF.